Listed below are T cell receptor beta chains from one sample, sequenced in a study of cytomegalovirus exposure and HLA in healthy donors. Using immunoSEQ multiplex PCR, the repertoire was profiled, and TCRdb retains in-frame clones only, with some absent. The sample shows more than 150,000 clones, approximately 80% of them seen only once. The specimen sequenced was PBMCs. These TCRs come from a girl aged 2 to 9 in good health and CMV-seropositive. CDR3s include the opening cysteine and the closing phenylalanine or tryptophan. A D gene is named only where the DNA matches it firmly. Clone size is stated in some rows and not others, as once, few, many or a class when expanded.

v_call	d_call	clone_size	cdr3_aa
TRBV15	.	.	CATSRPWTVVGGEQFF
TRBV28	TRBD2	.	CASSFSGIRNEQFF
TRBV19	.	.	CASSHAGQNADGYTF
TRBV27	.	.	CASSSQAYEQYF
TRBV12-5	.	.	CASAPSGEYNSPLHF
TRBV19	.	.	CASSIGSEAGELFF
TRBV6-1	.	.	CATQKGDYEQFF
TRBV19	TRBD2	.	CASSPRTSGGFQYF
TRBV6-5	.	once	CASRDLMTENQPQHF
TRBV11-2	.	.	CASSSLRLSEFF
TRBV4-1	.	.	CASSQDFGHEQYF
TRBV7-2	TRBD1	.	CASSPHGQGTDTQYF
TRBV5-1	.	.	CASRGTPQGSYSPLHF